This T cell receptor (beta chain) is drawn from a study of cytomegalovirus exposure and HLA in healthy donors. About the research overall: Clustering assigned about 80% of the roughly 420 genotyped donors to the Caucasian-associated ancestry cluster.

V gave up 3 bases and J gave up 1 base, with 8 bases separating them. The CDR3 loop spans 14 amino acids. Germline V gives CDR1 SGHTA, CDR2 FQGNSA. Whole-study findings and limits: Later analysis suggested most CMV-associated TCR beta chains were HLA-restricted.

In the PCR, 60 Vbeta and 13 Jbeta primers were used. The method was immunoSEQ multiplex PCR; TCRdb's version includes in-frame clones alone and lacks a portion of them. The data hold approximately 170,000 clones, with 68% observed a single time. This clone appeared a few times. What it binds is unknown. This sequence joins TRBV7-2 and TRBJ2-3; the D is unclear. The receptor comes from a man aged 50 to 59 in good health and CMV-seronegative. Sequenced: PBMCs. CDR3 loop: CASSFSRGTDTQYF. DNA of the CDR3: TGTGCCAGCAGCTTTAGCCGGGGCACAGATACGCAGTATTTT.